These 26 T cell receptor beta chains were all obtained from the same sample, sequenced in a study of T cell changes during pregnancy in multiple sclerosis. Using immunoSEQ multiplex PCR, the repertoire was profiled, and TCRdb retains in-frame clones only, with some absent. The sample lists 37,000 or so clones; roughly 94% were seen once. The sample was peripheral blood, taken in the third trimester of pregnancy. The receptors here all came from a female donor with multiple sclerosis, enrolled in a pregnancy study.

This chain links TRBV9 with TRBJ2-5, with 8 bases identical to TRBD2. The junction had 10 bases not matched to a gene; V was cut back by 0 bases and J by 3 bases. Germline V gives CDR1 SGDLS, CDR2 YYNGEE. This CDR3 spans 17 amino acids. The DNA of the CDR3 is TGTGCCAGCAGCGTAGATCCGGTAGCGGGAATTAAAGAGACCCAGTACTTC. It yields the protein CASSVDPVAGIKETQYF.

The CDR3 reads CASSLRLAGETGELFF. CDR3 DNA: TGTGCCAGCAGCCTAAGACTAGCGGGAGAGACCGGGGAGCTGTTTTTT. V is TRBV7-9 and J is TRBJ2-2, with 12 bases identical to TRBD2. Germline trimming cut 5 bases from V and 5 bases from J; bases unmatched to any gene: 6. Germline values: CDR1 SEHNR, CDR2 FQNEAQ (reference sequence). This CDR3 contains 16 residues.

The rearrangement joins TRBV7-2 to TRBJ2-1; 11 bases agree with TRBD2. This CDR3 region has 16 residues. The germline V gene has CDR1 SGHTA and CDR2 FQGNSA. V lost 3 bases, J lost 3 bases, and 4 bases stayed unmatched. The CDR3 region is CASSLIAGGFYNEQFF. The DNA of the CDR3 is TGTGCCAGCAGCTTGATAGCGGGAGGGTTCTACAATGAGCAGTTCTTC.

The rearrangement uses TRBV4-1 and TRBJ1-2; D may be TRBD1 (6 bases). V lost 4 bases and J 5 bases, leaving 17 bases between the germline ends. The germline V gene has CDR1 MGHRA and CDR2 YSYEKL. CDR3 length: 15 amino acids. DNA for the CDR3: TGCGCCAGCAGCCCACGGGGGGCACTAGAGTATGGCTACACCTTC. It yields the protein CASSPRGALEYGYTF.

The rearrangement joins TRBV5-6 to TRBJ1-3; D unclear. This CDR3 comprises 14 residues. V was cut by 0 bases and J by 0 bases, with 4 bases left in between. Looked up from germline, CDR1 is SGHDT and CDR2 is YYEEEE. The CDR3 region is CASSLGASGNTIYF. CDR3 DNA sequence: TGTGCCAGCAGCTTGGGGGCCTCTGGAAACACCATATATTTT.

The chain couples TRBV4-1 to TRBJ1-6, with TRBD1 matching 8 bases. Germline V gene lookup returns CDR1 MGHRA and CDR2 YSYEKL. The CDR3 is made up of 13 amino acids. Trimming cost V 8 bases and J 6 bases; bases outside gene matches: 3. The chain's CDR3 is CASGDRLNSPLHF. CDR3 bases: TGCGCCAGCGGGGACAGGCTTAATTCACCCCTCCACTTT.

J is TRBJ1-6 and V is TRBV7-6; no clear D. The CDR3 is made up of 14 amino acids. Germline CDR1 reads SGHVS; CDR2 reads FNYEAQ. The V end was cut by 5 bases, the J end by 3 bases, with 8 bases between. The CDR3 sequence: CASSKIDYNSPLHF. The CDR3 DNA is TGTGCCAGCAGCAAGATAGACTATAATTCACCCCTCCACTTT. The full variable domain, its missing parts supplied by reference TRBV7-6 and TRBJ1-6, is GAGVSQSPRYKVTKRGQDVALRCDPISGHVSLYWYRQALGQGPEFLTYFNYEAQQDKSGLPNDRFSAERPEGSISTLTIQRTEQRDSAMYRCASSKIDYNSPLHFGNGTRLTVT.

The chain is built from TRBV6-5 and TRBJ2-1; 7 bases agree with TRBD1. The germline gives CDR1 MNHEY, CDR2 SVGAGI. The CDR3 length is 14 residues. V lost 6 bases and J lost 6; bases outside the gene matches: 8. The CDR3 protein is CASSRQGTLNEQFF. The CDR3 region has the DNA TGTGCCAGCAGCAGACAGGGTACGCTCAATGAGCAGTTCTTC.

The chain is built from TRBV5-1 and TRBJ1-4; TRBD1 might be the D (6 bases). V lost 0 bases and J lost 3, with 12 bases in between. Germline V lookup: CDR1 SGHRS, CDR2 YFSETQ. The CDR3 contains 16 residues. In DNA form, the CDR3 reads TGCGCCAGCAGCTTGGGACAGGTTGGCTCTAATGAAAAACTGTTTTTT. This sequence encodes CASSLGQVGSNEKLFF.

The gene calls are TRBV25-1 and TRBJ1-3, with unresolved D. This CDR3 region has 12 residues. Trimming stripped 8 bases from V and 7 bases from J, with 12 bases between. CDR1 and CDR2 (germline): MGHDK, SYGVNS. CDR3: CASHSGGNTIYF. CDR3 bases: TGTGCCAGCCACAGTGGCGGGAACACCATATATTTT.

J is TRBJ1-5 and V is TRBV7-3; D might be TRBD1 (6 bases). This CDR3 region has 16 residues. Germline CDR1 and CDR2: SGHTA and FQGTGA. Trimming pared 0 bases from V and 1 base from J, leaving 10 bases between. The CDR3 sequence: CASSLTTGGSNQPQHF. The CDR3 DNA is TGTGCCAGCAGCTTAACGACAGGTGGGAGCAATCAGCCCCAGCATTTT.

The chain uses TRBV30 and TRBJ2-1; 7 bases align to TRBD1. Germline V lookup: CDR1 GTSNPN, CDR2 SVGIG (reference sequence). V lost 0 bases to trimming and J lost 0 bases; unmatched junction nucleotides: 5. The CDR3 totals 16 residues. The CDR3 loop is CAWSVDRASSYNEQFF. The CDR3 nucleotides read TGTGCCTGGAGTGTAGACAGGGCAAGCTCCTACAATGAGCAGTTCTTC.

This sequence joins TRBV5-8 and TRBJ2-5; D is perhaps TRBD2 (6 bases). The CDR3 has 13 residues. Trimming left V 4 bases short and J 3 bases short, with 10 bases between. The germline V gene has CDR1 SGHTS and CDR2 YDEGEE. This CDR3 reads CASSHRGKETQYF. DNA of the CDR3: TGTGCCAGCAGCCACCGGGGGAAAGAGACCCAGTACTTC.

This clone was picked up one time. V and J are TRBV7-8 and TRBJ1-2, with a weak D call TRBD1 (6 bases). CDR3 size: 15 residues. Trimming shortened V by 1 base and J by 3 bases, and 12 bases separated the two germline ends. Germline CDR1 and CDR2: SGHVS and FQNEAQ. CDR3 DNA sequence: TGTGCCAGCAGCTTAGGACAGGCGGCCTACTATGGCTACACCTTC. Amino acid sequence: CASSLGQAAYYGYTF.

This clone was detected only once. Other DNA variants within this sample encode the same CDR3. This chain connects TRBV19 to TRBJ1-1; D is unclear. The germline V and J ends were trimmed by 3 bases and 1 base, with 6 bases remaining between them. The germline gives CDR1 LNHDA, CDR2 SQIVND (reference sequence). CDR3 length equals 13 residues. The CDR3 here is CASSIGRNTEAFF. CDR3 DNA: TGTGCCAGTAGTATCGGGAGGAACACTGAAGCTTTCTTT.

The gene calls are TRBV7-6 and TRBJ2-3, with TRBD2 as a possible D gene (6 bases). V gave up 2 bases and J gave up 0 bases, with 9 bases separating them. The CDR3 loop spans 15 amino acids. The V gene's germline CDR1 is SGHVS and CDR2 FNYEAQ. The CDR3 region is CASSLTSFSTDTQYF. CDR3 DNA: TGTGCCAGCAGCTTAACTAGCTTTAGCACAGATACGCAGTATTTT. The variable domain in full, completed from reference TRBV7-6 and TRBJ2-3, reads GAGVSQSPRYKVTKRGQDVALRCDPISGHVSLYWYRQALGQGPEFLTYFNYEAQQDKSGLPNDRFSAERPEGSISTLTIQRTEQRDSAMYRCASSLTSFSTDTQYFGPGTRLTVL.

The chain employs TRBV9 and TRBJ1-4; TRBD1 agrees at 9 bases. The length of the CDR3 is 15 residues. Trimming at V came to 4 bases and at J to 8 bases, leaving 9 bases not matched to a gene. Germline-derived CDR1 and CDR2 are SGDLS and YYNGEE. The CDR3 coding sequence is TGTGCCAGCAGCTCCCAACAGGGGGCAGGGGAAAAACTGTTTTTT. Its protein product is CASSSQQGAGEKLFF.

The chain combines TRBV9 with TRBJ2-5; 8 bases agree with TRBD2. Germline-derived CDR1 and CDR2 are SGDLS and YYNGEE. J gave up 4 bases and V 7 bases, and 12 bases lay outside the gene matches. CDR3 length: 15 amino acids. This chain's CDR3 is CASRKTGSGTETQYF. Written as DNA, the CDR3 is TGTGCCAGCCGAAAAACGGGTAGCGGGACAGAGACCCAGTACTTC. Combining the CDR3 with reference TRBV9 and TRBJ2-5 gives the whole variable domain DSGVTQTPKHLITATGQRVTLRCSPRSGDLSVYWYQQSLDQGLQFLIQYYNGEERAKGNILERFSAQQFPDLHSELNLSSLELGDSALYFCASRKTGSGTETQYFGPGTRLLVL.

This chain joins TRBV6-5 and TRBJ1-6, with a weak D call TRBD1 (5 bases). From germline, CDR1 is MNHEY and CDR2 SVGAGI. Trimming took 0 bases from V and 9 from J, leaving 15 bases between them. The CDR3 consists of 16 residues. The CDR3: CASSYSLPREGSPLHF. The CDR3 nucleotides read TGTGCCAGCAGTTACTCGTTACCCAGGGAGGGTTCACCCCTCCACTTT.

The chain has TRBV9 and TRBJ1-1; D not certain. Germline V gives CDR1 SGDLS, CDR2 YYNGEE. The CDR3 has 13 residues. Between the trimmed V and J ends, which lost 0 bases and 1 base, there was a span of 4 bases. As DNA, the CDR3 is TGTGCCAGCAGCGTAGGGGCGAACACTGAAGCTTTCTTT. Its protein product is CASSVGANTEAFF. Full variable domain (remainder filled in from reference TRBV9 and TRBJ1-1): DSGVTQTPKHLITATGQRVTLRCSPRSGDLSVYWYQQSLDQGLQFLIQYYNGEERAKGNILERFSAQQFPDLHSELNLSSLELGDSALYFCASSVGANTEAFFGQGTRLTVV.

The chain couples TRBV11-3 to TRBJ2-2; 7 bases are shared with TRBD2. CDR1 and CDR2 from the germline V gene are SGHNT and YENEEA. Losses at the gene ends were 4 bases for V and 3 bases for J; bases not matched to a gene: 5. The CDR3 sequence is 15 residues long. The CDR3 protein is CASSSGTTYTGELFF. In DNA, the CDR3 is TGTGCCAGCAGCTCCGGGACTACCTACACCGGGGAGCTGTTTTTT. The full variable domain, rest sourced from reference TRBV11-3 and TRBJ2-2, is EAGVVQSPRYKIIEKKQPVAFWCNPISGHNTLYWYLQNLGQGPELLIRYENEEAVDDSQLPKDRFSAERLKGVDSTLKIQPAELGDSAVYLCASSSGTTYTGELFFGEGSRLTVL.

This sequence joins TRBV19 and TRBJ1-2; TRBD1 matches 8 bases. The V gene end was trimmed by 9 bases and the J gene end by 0 bases; junction bases not matched to a gene: 12. The CDR3 contains 16 residues. Germline lookup yields CDR1 LNHDA and CDR2 SQIVND (reference sequence). The CDR3 DNA sequence: TGTGCCAGCTCAAACCCGGACAGGGTGTCTAACTATGGCTACACCTTC. Protein product: CASSNPDRVSNYGYTF.

The chain carries TRBV11-2 and TRBJ2-1, with unresolved D. V was shortened by 3 bases and J by 7 bases, with 4 bases between the two germline ends. The CDR3 runs to 11 residues. The germline V gene has CDR1 SGHAT and CDR2 FQNNGV. The CDR3 protein is CASSFGNEQFF. Here the CDR3 DNA reads TGTGCCAGCAGCTTCGGGAATGAGCAGTTCTTC.

This chain's CDR3 is CASSQAAGQGETQYF. CDR3 in DNA: TGCGCCAGCAGCCAAGCGGCGGGACAGGGGGAGACCCAGTACTTC. This chain links TRBV4-1 with TRBJ2-5; 10 positions match TRBD1. Trimming removed 1 base from V and 5 bases from J; junction bases left unmatched: 4. The CDR3 runs 15 residues. Germline CDR1 is MGHRA and CDR2 is YSYEKL.

V gene TRBV28 combines with J gene TRBJ2-1, with 11 bases lining up with TRBD2. J was trimmed by 3 bases and V by 5 bases; bases with no gene match: 3. Germline assignment: CDR1 MDHEN and CDR2 SYDVKM. CDR3 length: 15 residues. In DNA form, the CDR3 reads TGTGCCAGCAGTGGCGGGACTAGCGGCTACAATGAGCAGTTCTTC. Protein product: CASSGGTSGYNEQFF.

The gene calls are TRBV5-1 and TRBJ2-1, with 10 bases lining up with TRBD2. The V gene's germline CDR1 is SGHRS and CDR2 YFSETQ. The CDR3 runs to 16 residues. The J segment lost 9 bases and the V segment lost 4 bases, leaving 13 bases of the junction unmatched. The CDR3 reads CASSLMTSGYSGEQFF. DNA of the CDR3: TGCGCCAGCAGCCTCATGACTAGCGGGTATTCTGGTGAGCAGTTCTTC. The full variable domain, with the rest looked up from reference TRBV5-1 and TRBJ2-1, is KAGVTQTPRYLIKTRGQQVTLSCSPISGHRSVSWYQQTPGQGLQFLFEYFSETQRNKGNFPGRFSGRQFSNSRSEMNVSTLELGDSALYLCASSLMTSGYSGEQFFGPGTRLTVL.